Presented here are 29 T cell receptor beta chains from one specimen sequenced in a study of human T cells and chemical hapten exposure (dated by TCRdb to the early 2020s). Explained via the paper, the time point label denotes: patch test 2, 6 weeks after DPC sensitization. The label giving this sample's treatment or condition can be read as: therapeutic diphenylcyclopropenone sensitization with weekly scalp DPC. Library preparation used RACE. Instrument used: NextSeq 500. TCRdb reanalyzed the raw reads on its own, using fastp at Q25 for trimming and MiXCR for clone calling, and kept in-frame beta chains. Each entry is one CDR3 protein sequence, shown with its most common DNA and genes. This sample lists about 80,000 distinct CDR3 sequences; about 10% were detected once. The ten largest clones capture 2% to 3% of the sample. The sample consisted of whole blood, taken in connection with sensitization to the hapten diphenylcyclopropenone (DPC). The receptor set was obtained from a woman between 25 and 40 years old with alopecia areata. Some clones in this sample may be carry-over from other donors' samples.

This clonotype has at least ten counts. CDR3 residues: CSVGGRDRGYTF. The CDR3, as DNA: TGCAGCGTGGGGGGCAGGGATCGTGGCTACACCTTC. The rearrangement joins TRBV29-1 to TRBJ1-2, with D perhaps matching TRBD1 (6 bases). Germline lookup yields CDR1 SQVTM and CDR2 ANQGSEA. The ends were cut back, 6 bases at V and 7 bases at J, with 15 bases in the middle. CDR3 length: 12 residues.

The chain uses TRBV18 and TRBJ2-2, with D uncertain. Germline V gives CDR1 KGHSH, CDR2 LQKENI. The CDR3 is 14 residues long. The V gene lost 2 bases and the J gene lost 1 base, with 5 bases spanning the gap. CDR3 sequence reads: CASSPYRNTGELFF. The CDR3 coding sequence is TGTGCCAGCTCACCATACAGGAACACCGGGGAGCTGTTTTTT.

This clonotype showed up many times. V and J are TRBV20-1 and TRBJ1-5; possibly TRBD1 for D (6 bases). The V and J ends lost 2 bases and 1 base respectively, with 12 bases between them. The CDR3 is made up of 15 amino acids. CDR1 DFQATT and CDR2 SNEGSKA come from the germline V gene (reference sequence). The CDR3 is CSARPGHGSNQPQHF. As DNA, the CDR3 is TGCAGTGCTAGACCGGGACACGGAAGCAATCAGCCCCAGCATTTT.

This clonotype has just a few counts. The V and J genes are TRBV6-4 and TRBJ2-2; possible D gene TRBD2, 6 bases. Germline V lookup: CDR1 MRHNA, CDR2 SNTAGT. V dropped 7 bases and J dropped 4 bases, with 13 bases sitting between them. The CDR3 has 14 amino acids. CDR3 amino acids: CASIRRGPTGELFF. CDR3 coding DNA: TGTGCCAGCATCAGGAGGGGACCCACCGGGGAGCTGTTTTTT.

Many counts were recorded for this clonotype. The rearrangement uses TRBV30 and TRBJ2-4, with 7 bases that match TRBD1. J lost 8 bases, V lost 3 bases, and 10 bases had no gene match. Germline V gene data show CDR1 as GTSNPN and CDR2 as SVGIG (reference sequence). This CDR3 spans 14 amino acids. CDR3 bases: TGTGCCTGGAGGACAGGGCCCTTCGGGGACATTCAGTACTTC. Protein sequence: CAWRTGPFGDIQYF. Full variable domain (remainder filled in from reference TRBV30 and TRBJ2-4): SQTIHQWPATLVQPVGSPLSLECTVEGTSNPNLYWYRQAAGRGLQLLFYSVGIGQISSEVPQNLSASRPQDRQFILSSKKLLLSDSGFYLCAWRTGPFGDIQYFGAGTRLSVL.

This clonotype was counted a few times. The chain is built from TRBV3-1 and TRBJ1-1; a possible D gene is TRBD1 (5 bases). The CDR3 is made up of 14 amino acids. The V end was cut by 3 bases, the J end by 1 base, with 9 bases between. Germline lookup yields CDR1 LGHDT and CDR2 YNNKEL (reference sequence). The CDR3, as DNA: TGTGCCAGCAGCCAGCAGGGATGGAACACTGAAGCTTTCTTT. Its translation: CASSQQGWNTEAFF.

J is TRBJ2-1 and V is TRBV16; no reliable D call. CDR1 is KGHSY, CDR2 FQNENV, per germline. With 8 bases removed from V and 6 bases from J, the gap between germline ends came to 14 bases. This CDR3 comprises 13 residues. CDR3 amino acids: CASSRGGFNEQFF. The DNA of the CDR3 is TGTGCCAGCTCGAGAGGCGGTTTCAATGAGCAGTTCTTC.

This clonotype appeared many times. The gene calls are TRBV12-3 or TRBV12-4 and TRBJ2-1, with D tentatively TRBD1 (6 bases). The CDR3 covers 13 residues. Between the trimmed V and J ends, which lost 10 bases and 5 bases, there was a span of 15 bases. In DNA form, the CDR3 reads TGTGCCACCGTGGACAGCCGACACAATGAGCAGTTCTTC. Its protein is CATVDSRHNEQFF.

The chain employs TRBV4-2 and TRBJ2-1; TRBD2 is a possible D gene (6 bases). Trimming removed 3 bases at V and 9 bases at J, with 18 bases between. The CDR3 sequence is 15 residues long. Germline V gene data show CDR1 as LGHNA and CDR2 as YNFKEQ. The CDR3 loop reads CASSQAGLRSREQFF. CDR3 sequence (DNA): TGTGCCAGCAGCCAGGCGGGACTCAGGTCCCGTGAGCAGTTCTTC.

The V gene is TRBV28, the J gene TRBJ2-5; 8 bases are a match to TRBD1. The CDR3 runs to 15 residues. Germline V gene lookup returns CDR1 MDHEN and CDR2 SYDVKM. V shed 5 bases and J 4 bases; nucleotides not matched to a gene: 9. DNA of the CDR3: TGTGCCAGCAGTCTTCGCCGGACAGGGCGAGAGACCCAGTACTTC. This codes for CASSLRRTGRETQYF.

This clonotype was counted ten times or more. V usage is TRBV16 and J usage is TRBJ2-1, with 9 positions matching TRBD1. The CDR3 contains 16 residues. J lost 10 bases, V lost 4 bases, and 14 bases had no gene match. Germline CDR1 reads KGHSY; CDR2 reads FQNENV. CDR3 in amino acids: CASSPRIGTGLLEQFF. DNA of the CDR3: TGTGCCAGCAGCCCCAGAATTGGGACAGGGCTTTTGGAGCAGTTCTTC.

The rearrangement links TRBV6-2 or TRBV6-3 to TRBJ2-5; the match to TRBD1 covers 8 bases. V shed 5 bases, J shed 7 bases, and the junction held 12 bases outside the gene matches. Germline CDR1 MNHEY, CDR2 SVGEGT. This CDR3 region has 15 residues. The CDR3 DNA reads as TGTGCCAGCAGTGCCCGGGACAGGATTAGAGGGACCCAGTACTTC. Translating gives CASSARDRIRGTQYF.

The CDR3 nucleotides are TGTGCCAGCAGTGAAGGGGGGGCGGATGAAAAACTGTTTTTT. Protein product: CASSEGGADEKLFF. The chain recombines TRBV6-1 with TRBJ1-4, with D perhaps TRBD1 (6 bases). The CDR3 runs to 14 residues. Trimming cost V 1 base and J 6 bases, with 9 bases left between them. The germline V gene encodes CDR1 MNHNS and CDR2 SASEGT.

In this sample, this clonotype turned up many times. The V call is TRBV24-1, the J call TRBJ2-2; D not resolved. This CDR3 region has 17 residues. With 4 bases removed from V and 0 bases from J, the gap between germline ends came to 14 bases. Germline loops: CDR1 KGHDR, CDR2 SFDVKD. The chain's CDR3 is CATSDRRRPPNTGELFF. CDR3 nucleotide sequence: TGTGCCACCAGTGACCGCAGGAGACCTCCGAACACCGGGGAGCTGTTTTTT.

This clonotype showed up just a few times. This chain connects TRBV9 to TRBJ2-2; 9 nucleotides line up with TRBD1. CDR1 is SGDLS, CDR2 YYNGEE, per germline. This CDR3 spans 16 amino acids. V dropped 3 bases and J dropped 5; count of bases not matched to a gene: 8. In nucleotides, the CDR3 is TGTGCCAGCAGCGCCACAGGGGGCGCAAAAACCGGGGAGCTGTTTTTT. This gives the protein CASSATGGAKTGELFF.

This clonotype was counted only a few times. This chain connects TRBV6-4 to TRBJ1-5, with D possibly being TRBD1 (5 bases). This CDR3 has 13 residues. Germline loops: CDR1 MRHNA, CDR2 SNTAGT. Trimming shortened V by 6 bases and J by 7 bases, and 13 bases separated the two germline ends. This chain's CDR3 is CASSEGGVQPQHF. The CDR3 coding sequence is TGTGCCAGCAGCGAGGGAGGGGTCCAGCCCCAGCATTTT.

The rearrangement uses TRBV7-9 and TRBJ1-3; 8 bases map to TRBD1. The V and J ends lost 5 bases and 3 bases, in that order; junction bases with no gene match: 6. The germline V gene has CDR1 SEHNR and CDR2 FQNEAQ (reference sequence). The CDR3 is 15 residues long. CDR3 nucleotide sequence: TGTGCCAGCAGCGGGCCAGGGGGCGGTGGAAACACCATATATTTT. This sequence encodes CASSGPGGGGNTIYF.

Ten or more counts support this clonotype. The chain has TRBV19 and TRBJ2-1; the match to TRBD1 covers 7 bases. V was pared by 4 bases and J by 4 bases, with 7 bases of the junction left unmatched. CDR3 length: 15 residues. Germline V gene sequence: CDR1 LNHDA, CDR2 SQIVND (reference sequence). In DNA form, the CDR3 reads TGTGCCAGTAGTAAGTGGCAGGGGGTGTACAATGAGCAGTTCTTC. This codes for CASSKWQGVYNEQFF.

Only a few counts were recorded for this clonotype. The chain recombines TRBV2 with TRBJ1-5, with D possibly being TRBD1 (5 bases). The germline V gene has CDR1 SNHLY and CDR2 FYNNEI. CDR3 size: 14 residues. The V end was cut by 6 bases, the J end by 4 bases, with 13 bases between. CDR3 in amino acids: CASSAGTVNQPQHF. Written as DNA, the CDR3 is TGTGCCAGCAGCGCCGGGACGGTGAATCAGCCCCAGCATTTT.

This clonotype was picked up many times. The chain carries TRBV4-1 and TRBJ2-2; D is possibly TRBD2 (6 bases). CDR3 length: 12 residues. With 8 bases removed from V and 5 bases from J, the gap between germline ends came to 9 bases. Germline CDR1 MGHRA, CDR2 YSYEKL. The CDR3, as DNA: TGCGCCAGCCAAGGAGGGACCGGGGAGCTGTTTTTT. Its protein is CASQGGTGELFF.

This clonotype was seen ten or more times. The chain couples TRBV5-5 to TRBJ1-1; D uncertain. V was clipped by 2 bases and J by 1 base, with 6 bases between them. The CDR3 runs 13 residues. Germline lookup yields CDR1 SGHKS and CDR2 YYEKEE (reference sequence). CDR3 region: CASSFAGNTEAFF. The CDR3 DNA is TGTGCCAGCAGCTTTGCGGGGAACACTGAAGCTTTCTTT.

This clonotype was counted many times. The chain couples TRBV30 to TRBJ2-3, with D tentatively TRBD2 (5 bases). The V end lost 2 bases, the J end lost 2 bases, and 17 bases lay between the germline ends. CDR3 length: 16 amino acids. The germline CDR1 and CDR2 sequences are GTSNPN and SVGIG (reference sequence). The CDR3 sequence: CAWSSPHKRPTDTQYF. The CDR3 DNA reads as TGTGCCTGGAGTAGCCCCCATAAGCGGCCCACAGATACGCAGTATTTT.

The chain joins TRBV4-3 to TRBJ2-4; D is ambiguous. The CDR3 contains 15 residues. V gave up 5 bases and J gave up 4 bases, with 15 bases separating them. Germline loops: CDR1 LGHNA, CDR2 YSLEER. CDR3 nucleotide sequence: TGCGCCAGCAGCTCCCAGGTCTGGGGAAAAAACATTCAGTACTTC. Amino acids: CASSSQVWGKNIQYF.

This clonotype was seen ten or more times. CDR3 residues: CASSPLGDEQYF. The CDR3 DNA follows: TGTGCCAGCTCACCTTTGGGGGACGAGCAGTACTTC. This sequence joins TRBV18 and TRBJ2-7, with D perhaps given as TRBD1 or TRBD2 (5 bases each). The germline CDR1 and CDR2 sequences are KGHSH and LQKENI. The ends were cut back, 3 bases at V and 5 bases at J, with 8 bases in the middle. The CDR3 has 12 amino acids.

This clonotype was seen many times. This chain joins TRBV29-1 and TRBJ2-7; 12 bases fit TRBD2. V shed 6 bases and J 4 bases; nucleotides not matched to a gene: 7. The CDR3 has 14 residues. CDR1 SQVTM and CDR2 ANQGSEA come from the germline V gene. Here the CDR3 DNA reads TGCAGCGTCAGACTAGCGGGAGACGTATACGAGCAGTACTTC. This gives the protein CSVRLAGDVYEQYF.

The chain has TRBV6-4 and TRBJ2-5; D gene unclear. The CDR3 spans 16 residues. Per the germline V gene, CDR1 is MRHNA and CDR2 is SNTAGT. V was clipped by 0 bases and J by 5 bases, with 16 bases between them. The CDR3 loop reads CASSDSKATGPETQYF. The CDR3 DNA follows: TGTGCCAGCAGTGACTCGAAGGCTACCGGGCCGGAGACCCAGTACTTC.

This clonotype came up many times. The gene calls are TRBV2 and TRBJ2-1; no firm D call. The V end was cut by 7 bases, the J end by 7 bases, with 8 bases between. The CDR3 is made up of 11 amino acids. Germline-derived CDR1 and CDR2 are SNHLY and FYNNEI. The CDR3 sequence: CASKTLNEQFF. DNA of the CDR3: TGTGCCAGCAAGACATTGAATGAGCAGTTCTTC. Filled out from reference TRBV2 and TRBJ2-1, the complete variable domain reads EPEVTQTPSHQVTQMGQEVILRCVPISNHLYFYWYRQILGQKVEFLVSFYNNEISEKSEIFDDQFSVERPDGSNFTLKIRSTKLEDSAMYFCASKTLNEQFFGPGTRLTVL.

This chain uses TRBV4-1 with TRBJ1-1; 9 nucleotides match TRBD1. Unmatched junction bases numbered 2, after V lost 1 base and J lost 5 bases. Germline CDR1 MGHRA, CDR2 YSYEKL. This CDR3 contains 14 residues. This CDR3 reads CASSQGQGGTEAFF. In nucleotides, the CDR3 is TGCGCCAGCAGCCAAGGACAGGGGGGTACTGAAGCTTTCTTT.

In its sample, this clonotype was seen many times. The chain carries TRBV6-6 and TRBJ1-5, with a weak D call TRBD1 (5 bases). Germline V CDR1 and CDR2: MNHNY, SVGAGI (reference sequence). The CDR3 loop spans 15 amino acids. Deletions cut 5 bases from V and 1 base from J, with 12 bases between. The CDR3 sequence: CASSQQAPSNQPQHF. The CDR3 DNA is TGTGCCAGCAGTCAACAGGCACCCAGCAATCAGCCCCAGCATTTT.